This T cell receptor beta chain was sequenced during a study of PD-1 blockade in classical Hodgkin lymphoma. As for this clone: Antigen: not known.

Study findings and constraints: Diminished baseline TCR diversity has been reported in newly diagnosed patients relative to healthy donors. The authors have not defined what causes the repertoire differences, possibly disease activity or prior therapy.

Clones were sequenced by immunoSEQ multiplex PCR, and TCRdb holds only the in-frame ones, with some missing. The sample carries about 15,000 clones, 80% to 85% recorded once. With no exception, relapse followed autologous stem cell transplantation in all patients, and brentuximab vedotin exposure varied. The source material was peripheral blood mononuclear cells (PBMCs), sampled before the second cycle of nivolumab. The clonotype was recovered from a human donor with classical Hodgkin lymphoma.

CDR3 residues: CASRTGNYEQYF. CDR3 DNA: TGTGCCAGCAGGACAGGAAACTACGAGCAGTACTTC. The chain links TRBV6-6 to TRBJ2-7; a possible D gene is TRBD1 (6 bases). Per germline, CDR1 MNHNY and CDR2 SVGAGI (reference sequence). The CDR3 contains 12 residues. Trimming stripped 6 bases from V and 3 bases from J, with 9 bases between.